The 4 T cell receptor beta chains listed next were all sequenced from one sample in a study of cytomegalovirus exposure and HLA in healthy donors (dated by TCRdb to 2017 to 2019). Receptor libraries were prepared by the immunoSEQ multiplex PCR assay. For the multiplex PCR, a mixture combining 60 forward primers for TCR Vbeta segments and 13 reverse primers for TCR Jbeta segments was used. As stored in TCRdb, this immuneACCESS dataset retains in-frame rearrangements with V and J assigned. A fraction of the clones does not appear; measured against another copy, unresolved V genes explain less than half of the discrepancy, and the remainder lacks a known reason. The table for this sample records 45,000 to 55,000 clones. The top ten hold 8% to 13% of the sample. The sample taken for sequencing was PBMCs. The receptors here all came from a woman aged 50 to 60 in good health and CMV-seropositive.

About this clone: An end of the junction differs from the germline gene, which may be a read error. V usage is TRBV4-3 and J usage is TRBJ2-5, with D maybe TRBD2 (5 bases). This CDR3 has 15 residues. Looked up from germline, CDR1 is LGHNA and CDR2 is YSLEER. CDR3 amino acids: CASSQEARGKETQYF. CDR3 in DNA: TGCGCCAGCAGTCAAGAGGCCCGGGGAAAAGAGACCCAGTACTTC.

This rearrangement joins TRBV5-5 to TRBJ2-7; 12 bases line up with TRBD2. The trim removed 0 bases at V and 3 bases at J, leaving 4 bases unmatched. From germline, CDR1 is SGHKS and CDR2 YYEKEE (reference sequence). The CDR3 runs 16 residues. CDR3 sequence reads: CASSLGTSGTLYEQYF. Here the CDR3 DNA reads TGTGCCAGCAGCTTGGGGACTAGCGGGACTCTCTACGAGCAGTACTTC.

The chain combines TRBV18 with TRBJ1-2; TRBD1 agrees at 9 bases. Trimming removed 0 bases from V and 2 bases from J; junction bases left unmatched: 1. Germline loops: CDR1 KGHSH, CDR2 LQKENI. CDR3 size: 15 residues. CDR3 DNA: TGTGCCAGCTCACCACCTGGGACAGGGAACTATGGCTACACCTTC. Translated: CASSPPGTGNYGYTF.

The V gene is TRBV28, the J gene TRBJ1-3; 9 bases map to TRBD1. The CDR3 sequence is 14 residues long. The germline CDR1 and CDR2 sequences are MDHEN and SYDVKM. Trimming cost V 4 bases and J 6 bases; bases outside gene matches: 4. CDR3 region: CASSSQGAKNTIYF. In DNA form, the CDR3 reads TGTGCCAGCAGTTCACAGGGGGCGAAAAACACCATATATTTT. The full variable domain, with the rest looked up from reference TRBV28 and TRBJ1-3, is DVKVTQSSRYLVKRTGEKVFLECVQDMDHENMFWYRQDPGLGLRLIYFSYDVKMKEKGDIPEGYSVSREKKERFSLILESASTNQTSMYLCASSSQGAKNTIYFGEGSWLTVV.